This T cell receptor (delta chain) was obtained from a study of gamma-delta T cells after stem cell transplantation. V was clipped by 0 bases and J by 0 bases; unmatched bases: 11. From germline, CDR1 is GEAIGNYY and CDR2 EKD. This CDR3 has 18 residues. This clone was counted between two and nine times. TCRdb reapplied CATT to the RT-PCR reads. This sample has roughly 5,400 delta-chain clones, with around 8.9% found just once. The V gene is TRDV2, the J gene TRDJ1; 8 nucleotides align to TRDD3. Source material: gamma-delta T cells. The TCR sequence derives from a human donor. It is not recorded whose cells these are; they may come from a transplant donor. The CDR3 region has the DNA TGTGCCTGTGACACCGTATCGGGATACGGGGTTTACACCGATAAACTCATCTTT. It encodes CACDTVSGYGVYTDKLIF.